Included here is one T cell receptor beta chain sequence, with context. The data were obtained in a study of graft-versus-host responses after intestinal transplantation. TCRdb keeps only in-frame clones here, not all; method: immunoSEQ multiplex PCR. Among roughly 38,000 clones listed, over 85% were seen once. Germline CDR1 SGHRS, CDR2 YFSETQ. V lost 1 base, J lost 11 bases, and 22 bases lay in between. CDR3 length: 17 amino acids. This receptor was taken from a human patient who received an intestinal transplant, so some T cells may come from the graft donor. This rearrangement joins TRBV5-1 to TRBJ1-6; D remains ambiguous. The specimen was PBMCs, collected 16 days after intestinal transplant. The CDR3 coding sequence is TGCGCCAGCAGCTTGAGATTAGGCCGCGGGGTTGGGACACCCCTCCACTTT. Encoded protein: CASSLRLGRGVGTPLHF.